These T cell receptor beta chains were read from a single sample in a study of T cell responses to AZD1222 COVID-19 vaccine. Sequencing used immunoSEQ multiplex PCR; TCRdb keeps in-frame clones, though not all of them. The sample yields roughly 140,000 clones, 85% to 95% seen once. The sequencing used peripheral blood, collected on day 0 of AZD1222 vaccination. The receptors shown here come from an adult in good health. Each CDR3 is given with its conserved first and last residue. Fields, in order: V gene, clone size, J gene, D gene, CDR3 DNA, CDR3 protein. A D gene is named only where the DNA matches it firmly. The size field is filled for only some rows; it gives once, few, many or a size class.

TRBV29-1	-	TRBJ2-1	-	TGCAGCGCCAGCAGGGCAATCGACAATGAGCAGTTCTTC	CSASRAIDNEQFF
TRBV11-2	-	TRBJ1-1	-	TGTGCCAGCAGCTTAACCCCGGCAGGGGCCACTGAAGCTTTCTTT	CASSLTPAGATEAFF
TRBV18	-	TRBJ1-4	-	TGTGCCAGCTCCCTTGGGGGGGCTAATGAAAAACTGTTTTTT	CASSLGGANEKLFF
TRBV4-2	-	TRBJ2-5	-	TGTGCCAGCAGCCAAGATAGCAGGAAGACCCAGTACTTC	CASSQDSRKTQYF
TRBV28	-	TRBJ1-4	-	TGTGCCAGCAGGAGGAATGAAAAACTGTTTTTT	CASRRNEKLFF
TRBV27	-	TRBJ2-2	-	TGTGCCAGCAGTTCAGGACAGTTCGCCGGGGAGCTGTTTTTT	CASSSGQFAGELFF
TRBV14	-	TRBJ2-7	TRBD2	TGTGCCAGCAGCCGATATAGCGGGAGGGCCAACGAGCAGTACTTC	CASSRYSGRANEQYF
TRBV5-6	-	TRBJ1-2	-	TGTGCCAGCAGCTTGTTGGACGGCAGCCGCTATGGCTACACCTTC	CASSLLDGSRYGYTF
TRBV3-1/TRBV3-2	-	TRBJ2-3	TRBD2	TGTGCCAGCAGCCCGAGCGGGGGCACAGATACGCAGTATTTT	CASSPSGGTDTQYF
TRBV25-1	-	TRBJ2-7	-	TGTGCCAGCAAGAGGACTCCCCTGTGGTACGAGCAGTACTTC	CASKRTPLWYEQYF
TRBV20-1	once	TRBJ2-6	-	TGCAGTGCTAGTGCCTGGGGGGCCAACGTCCTGACTTTC	CSASAWGANVLTF
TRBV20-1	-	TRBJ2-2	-	TGCAGTGCTGGTGACGCTGCGGGCACCGGGGAGCTGTTTTTT	CSAGDAAGTGELFF
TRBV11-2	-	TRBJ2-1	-	TGTGCCAGCAGCTCACTCCGGGGGGCCGGGAATGAGCAGTTCTTC	CASSSLRGAGNEQFF
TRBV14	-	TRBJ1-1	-	TGTGCCAGCAGCCAACGTCAGGACCCGGGCACTGAAGCTTTCTTT	CASSQRQDPGTEAFF
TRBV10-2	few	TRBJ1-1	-	TGCGCCAGCAGACAACAGGAGAACACTGAAGCTTTCTTT	CASRQQENTEAFF
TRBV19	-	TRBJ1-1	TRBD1	TGTGCCAGTACCGCAGGGGGCACTGAAGCTTTCTTT	CASTAGGTEAFF
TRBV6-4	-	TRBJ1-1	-	TGTGCCAGCAGTTCCGGCATGAACACTGAAGCTTTCTTT	CASSSGMNTEAFF
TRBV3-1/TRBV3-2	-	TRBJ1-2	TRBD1	TGTGCCAGCAGCCCCTCCTACTACCCGGGACAGGGGAGTGGCTACACCTTC	CASSPSYYPGQGSGYTF
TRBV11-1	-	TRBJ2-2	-	TGTGCCAGCAGCTTAGGCGCCTACGTCACCGGGGAGCTGTTTTTT	CASSLGAYVTGELFF
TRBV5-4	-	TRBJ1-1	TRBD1	TGTGCCAGCAGCCCCCGGACAGGGGCATTCACTGAAGCTTTCTTT	CASSPRTGAFTEAFF
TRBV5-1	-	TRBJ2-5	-	TGCGCCAGCCACCAGGGATCTCAAGAGACCCAGTACTTC	CASHQGSQETQYF
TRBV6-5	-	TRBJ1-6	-	TGTGCCAGCAGCCTAAGTTATAATTCACCCCTCCACTTT	CASSLSYNSPLHF
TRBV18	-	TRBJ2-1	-	TGTGCCAGCTCGCCTTTGGCACCATCCAGTGAGCAGTTCTTC	CASSPLAPSSEQFF
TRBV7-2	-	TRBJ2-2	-	TGTGCCAGCAGCTTCCAGGGACCAATCACCGGGGAGCTGTTTTTT	CASSFQGPITGELFF
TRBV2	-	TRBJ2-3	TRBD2	TGTGCCACCGGGGGACGCAGCGGGGGCACAGATACGCAGTATTTT	CATGGRSGGTDTQYF
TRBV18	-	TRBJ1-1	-	TGTGCCAGCTCCCAGGGAGGGTTTTTGGCTTTCTTT	CASSQGGFLAFF
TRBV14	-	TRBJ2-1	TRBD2	TGTGCCAGCAGCCAAGGTTTGCGCGGGAGGCCCCTCAATGAGCAGTTCTTC	CASSQGLRGRPLNEQFF
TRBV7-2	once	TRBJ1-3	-	TGTGCCAGCAGCTCCCAGGTTCGACCTGGAAACACCATATATTTT	CASSSQVRPGNTIYF
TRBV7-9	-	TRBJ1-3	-	TGTGCCAGCAGCCTTCCGCCTGGAAACACCATATATTTT	CASSLPPGNTIYF
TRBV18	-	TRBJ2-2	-	TGTGCCAGCTCACCACCCGGGGTAGCGAACACCGGGGAGCTGTTTTTT	CASSPPGVANTGELFF
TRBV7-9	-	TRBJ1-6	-	TGTGCCAGCAGCTTAGGGTTTTCACCCCTCCACTTT	CASSLGFSPLHF
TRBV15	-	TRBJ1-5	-	TGTGCCACCAGCAGAGCAAATAGCAATCAGCCCCAGCATTTT	CATSRANSNQPQHF
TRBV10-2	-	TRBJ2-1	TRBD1	TGCGCCAGCAGTGAATCTGGGACAGGGATAATATTGCAGTTCTTC	CASSESGTGIILQFF
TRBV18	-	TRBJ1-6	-	TGTGCCAGCTCACCTGGAGCTACGGCCCTCCACTTT	CASSPGATALHF
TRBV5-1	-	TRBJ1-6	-	TGCGCCAGCAGCTTTAGTTCCGGGGGCGCATCGTATAATTCACCCCTCCACTTT	CASSFSSGGASYNSPLHF
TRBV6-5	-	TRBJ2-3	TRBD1	TGTGCCAGCAACCCGGGACAGGGGGCGCGTGATACGCAGTATTTT	CASNPGQGARDTQYF